The rows below give T cell receptor beta chains drawn from one sample of a study of OX40 agonist ivuxolimab in advanced cancers. Sequencing used immunoSEQ multiplex PCR; TCRdb keeps in-frame clones, though not all of them. The sample holds around 64,000 clones, roughly 92% seen once. The sample consisted of CD4+ or CD8+ T cells sorted from blood, taken in a trial of the OX40 agonist ivuxolimab. The source of these receptors is an adult with an advanced solid tumor such as melanoma, head and neck, liver or kidney cancer. CDR3s leave out the opening cysteine and the closing phenylalanine or tryptophan. The D gene is left open where the match is weak.

D: NA; J: TRBJ2-1; V: TRBV7-6; CDR3: ASSPSSYNEQF
D: TRBD2; J: TRBJ2-1; V: TRBV5-6; CDR3: ASSLGTTYNEQF
D: NA; J: TRBJ1-2; V: TRBV11-2; CDR3: ASSVGGAKGYT
D: TRBD1; J: TRBJ1-4; V: TRBV6-1; CDR3: ASSGVRGPTNEKLF
D: NA; J: TRBJ1-3; V: TRBV5-4; CDR3: ASSFLQGGNTIY
D: NA; J: TRBJ1-1; V: TRBV11-2; CDR3: ASSLGTYMNTEAF
D: TRBD1; J: TRBJ1-1; V: TRBV29-1; CDR3: SVTGAMNTEAF
D: NA; J: TRBJ1-5; V: TRBV9; CDR3: ASSLGGASNQPQH
D: NA; J: TRBJ1-4; V: TRBV7-2; CDR3: ASSLKGPYIEKLF
D: NA; J: TRBJ2-2; V: TRBV29-1; CDR3: SVEQENTGELF
D: NA; J: TRBJ1-1; V: TRBV27; CDR3: ASSLGGIAEAF
D: TRBD1; J: TRBJ2-2; V: TRBV4-3; CDR3: ASSQDAGQGYTGELF
D: NA; J: TRBJ2-7; V: TRBV9; CDR3: ASSVGGEQY
D: TRBD1; J: TRBJ1-5; V: TRBV27; CDR3: ASSLPGTGNQPQH
D: TRBD2; J: TRBJ2-7; V: TRBV5-8; CDR3: ASSLATSGGEQY
D: NA; J: TRBJ1-6; V: TRBV5-1; CDR3: ASSLIGGLDDNSPLH
D: NA; J: TRBJ1-6; V: TRBV28; CDR3: ASSLIMGVSTSSPLH
D: NA; J: TRBJ1-2; V: TRBV4-1; CDR3: ASSQDVANYGYT
D: TRBD1; J: TRBJ1-3; V: TRBV4-3; CDR3: ASSQSYRGGGGNTIY
D: TRBD1; J: TRBJ1-3; V: TRBV5-1; CDR3: ASSFRQGGSGNTIY
D: TRBD1; J: TRBJ2-1; V: TRBV5-8; CDR3: ASRDGDRGRFDNEQF
D: TRBD1; J: TRBJ1-2; V: TRBV7-9; CDR3: ASSLFGTGYRSSYGYT
D: TRBD1; J: TRBJ1-5; V: TRBV4-1; CDR3: ASSPWTGGNQPQH
D: NA; J: TRBJ1-1; V: TRBV4-1; CDR3: ASSQGPATEAF
D: NA; J: TRBJ1-2; V: TRBV5-4; CDR3: ASSLGGSEYNYGYT